This T cell receptor (beta chain) was found in a study of a mutant IDH1 vaccine in newly diagnosed glioma. Study background: Most had both radiotherapy and temozolomide beforehand; others had only one.

CDR1 WSHSY and CDR2 SAAADI come from the germline V gene. The junction had 13 bases not matched to a gene; V was cut back by 6 bases and J by 5 bases. There are 16 residues in the CDR3. Profiled with immunoSEQ multiplex PCR; TCRdb holds only in-frame clones, not every one. The sample comprises 85,000 to 100,000 clones, approximately 90% of which are singletons, and around 0.6% rests with the top ten. Time point indicated: baseline, week 1 (first vaccination visit). Treatment of the sample: pre-vaccination baseline after standard-of-care therapy. This receptor was obtained from a woman aged 50 to 65 with glioma. The V gene is TRBV10-2, the J gene TRBJ2-7; 10 bases match TRBD1. The sample here was PBMCs, taken from a glioma patient treated with radiotherapy, temozolomide or both. The CDR3 region has the DNA TGCGCCAGCAGAAACTTTGGAAGGGACAGGGGCCACGAGCAGTACTTC. As protein: CASRNFGRDRGHEQYF.